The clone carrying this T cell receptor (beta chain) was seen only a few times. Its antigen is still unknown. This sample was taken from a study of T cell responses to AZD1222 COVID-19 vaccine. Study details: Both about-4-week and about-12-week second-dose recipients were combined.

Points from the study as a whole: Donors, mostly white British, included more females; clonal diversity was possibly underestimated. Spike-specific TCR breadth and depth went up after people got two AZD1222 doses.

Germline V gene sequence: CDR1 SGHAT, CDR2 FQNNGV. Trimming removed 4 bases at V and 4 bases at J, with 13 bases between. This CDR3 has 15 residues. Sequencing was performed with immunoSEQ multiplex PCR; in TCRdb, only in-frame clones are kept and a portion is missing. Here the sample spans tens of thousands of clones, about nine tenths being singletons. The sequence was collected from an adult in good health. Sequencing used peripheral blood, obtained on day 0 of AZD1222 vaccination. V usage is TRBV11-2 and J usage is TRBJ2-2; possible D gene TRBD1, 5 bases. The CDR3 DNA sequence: TGTGCCAGCAGCTCCGGACATCAGGGCACCGGGGAGCTGTTTTTT. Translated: CASSSGHQGTGELFF.